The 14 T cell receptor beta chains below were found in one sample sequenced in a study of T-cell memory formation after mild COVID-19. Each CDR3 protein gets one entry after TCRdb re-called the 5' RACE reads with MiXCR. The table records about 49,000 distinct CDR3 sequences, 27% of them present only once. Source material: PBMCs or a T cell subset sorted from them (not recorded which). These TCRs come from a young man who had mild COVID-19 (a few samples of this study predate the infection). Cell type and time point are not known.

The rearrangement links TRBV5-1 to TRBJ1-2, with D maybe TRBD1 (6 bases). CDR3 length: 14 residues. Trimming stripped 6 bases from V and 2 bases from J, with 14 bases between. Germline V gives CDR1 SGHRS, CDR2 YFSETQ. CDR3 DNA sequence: TGCGCCAGCATGGCGGGGGCATCGAACTATGGCTACACCTTC. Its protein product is CASMAGASNYGYTF.

The CDR3 DNA sequence: TGTGCCAGCAGCTTGGGCAGGCCAAACACTGAAGCTTTCTTT. Its protein product is CASSLGRPNTEAFF. The rearrangement joins TRBV5-8 to TRBJ1-1, with D unclear. The CDR3 length is 14 residues. CDR1 is SGHTS, CDR2 YDEGEE, per germline. V lost 0 bases, J lost 2 bases, and 8 bases lay in between.

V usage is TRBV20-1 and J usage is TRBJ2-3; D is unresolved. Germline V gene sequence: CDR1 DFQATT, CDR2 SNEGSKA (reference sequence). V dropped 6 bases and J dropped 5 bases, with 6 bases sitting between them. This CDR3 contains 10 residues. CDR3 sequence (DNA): TGCAGTGCCGAGATAGATACGCAGTATTTT. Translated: CSAEIDTQYF.

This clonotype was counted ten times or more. CDR3 bases: TGTGCCAGCAGCTTAGCAGTGGCTAGCGGGTGGGGTGAGCAGTTCTTC. Protein: CASSLAVASGWGEQFF. The J gene is TRBJ2-1, the V gene TRBV11-2, with 8 bases lining up with TRBD2. V was pared by 1 base and J by 9 bases, with 11 bases of the junction left unmatched. Germline-derived CDR1 and CDR2 are SGHAT and FQNNGV. This CDR3 comprises 16 residues.

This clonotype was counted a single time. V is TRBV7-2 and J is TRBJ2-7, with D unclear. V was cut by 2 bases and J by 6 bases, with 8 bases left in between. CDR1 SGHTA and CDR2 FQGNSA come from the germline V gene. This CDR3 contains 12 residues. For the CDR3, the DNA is TGTGCCAGCAGCTTACTCCGCGGCGAGCAGTACGTC. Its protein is CASSLLRGEQYV.

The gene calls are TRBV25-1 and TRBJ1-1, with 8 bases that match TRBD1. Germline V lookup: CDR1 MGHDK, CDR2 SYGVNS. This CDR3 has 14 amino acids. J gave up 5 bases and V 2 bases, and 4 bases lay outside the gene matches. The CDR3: CASSESQGATEAFF. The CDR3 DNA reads TGTGCCAGCAGTGAAAGCCAGGGGGCGACTGAAGCTTTCTTT.

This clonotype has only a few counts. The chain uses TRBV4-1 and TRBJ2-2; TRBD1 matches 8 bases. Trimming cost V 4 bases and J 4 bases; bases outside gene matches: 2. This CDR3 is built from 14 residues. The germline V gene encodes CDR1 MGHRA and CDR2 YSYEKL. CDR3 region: CASSRTGFTGELFF. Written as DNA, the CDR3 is TGCGCCAGCAGCCGGACAGGGTTCACCGGGGAGCTGTTTTTT.

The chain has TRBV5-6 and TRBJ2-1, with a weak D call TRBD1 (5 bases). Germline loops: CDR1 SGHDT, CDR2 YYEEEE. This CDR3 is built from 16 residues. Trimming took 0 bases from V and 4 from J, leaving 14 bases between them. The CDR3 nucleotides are TGTGCCAGCAGCTTGGGGGGCAGCATTTCGTACAATGAGCAGTTCTTC. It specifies CASSLGGSISYNEQFF. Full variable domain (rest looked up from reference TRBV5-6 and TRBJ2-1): DAGVTQSPTHLIKTRGQQVTLRCSPKSGHDTVSWYQQALGQGPQFIFQYYEEEERQRGNFPDRFSGHQFPNYSSELNVNALLLGDSALYLCASSLGGSISYNEQFFGPGTRLTVL.

The CDR3 nucleotides are TGTGCCAGCGCCCATAGCGGGGGGGACCAAGAGCAGTTCTTC. Residues: CASAHSGGDQEQFF. This rearrangement joins TRBV7-9 to TRBJ2-1; 11 bases match TRBD2. V dropped 8 bases and J dropped 10; count of bases not matched to a gene: 10. The CDR3 has 14 residues. Germline V CDR1 and CDR2: SEHNR, FQNEAQ (reference sequence).

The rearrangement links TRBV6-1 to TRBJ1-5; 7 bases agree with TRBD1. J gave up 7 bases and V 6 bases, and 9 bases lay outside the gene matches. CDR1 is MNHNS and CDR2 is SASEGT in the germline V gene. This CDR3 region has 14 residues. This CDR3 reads CASRTDRVSQPQHF. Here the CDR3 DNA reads TGTGCCAGCAGAACAGACAGGGTCTCCCAGCCCCAGCATTTT.

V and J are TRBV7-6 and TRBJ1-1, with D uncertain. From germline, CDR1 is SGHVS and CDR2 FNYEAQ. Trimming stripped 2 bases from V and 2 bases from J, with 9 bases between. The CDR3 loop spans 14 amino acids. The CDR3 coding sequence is TGTGCCAGCAGCTTAAATGAGGGCAACACTGAAGCTTTCTTT. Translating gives CASSLNEGNTEAFF.

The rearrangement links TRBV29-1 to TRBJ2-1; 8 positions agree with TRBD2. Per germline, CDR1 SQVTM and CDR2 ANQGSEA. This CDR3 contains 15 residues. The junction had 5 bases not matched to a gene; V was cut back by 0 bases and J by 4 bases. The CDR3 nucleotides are TGCAGCGTTGAAGAGGGGCGGGGGGATTACAATGAGCAGTTCTTC. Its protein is CSVEEGRGDYNEQFF.

CDR3 nucleotides: TGTGCCAGCAGCCGAACACCGAACACTGAAGCTTTCTTT. Protein sequence: CASSRTPNTEAFF. This sequence joins TRBV4-2 and TRBJ1-1, with no clear D. Trimming took 4 bases from V and 1 from J, leaving 7 bases between them. This CDR3 has 13 amino acids. Germline-derived CDR1 and CDR2 are LGHNA and YNFKEQ.

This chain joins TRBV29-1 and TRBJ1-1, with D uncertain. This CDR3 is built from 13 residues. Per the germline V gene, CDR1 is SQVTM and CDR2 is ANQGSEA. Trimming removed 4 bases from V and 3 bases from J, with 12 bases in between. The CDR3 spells CSVVPPVHTEAFF. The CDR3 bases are TGCAGCGTTGTGCCCCCGGTCCACACTGAAGCTTTCTTT.